This TCR beta chain was sequenced in a study of blood T cell repertoires in COVID-19. Turning to the study itself: Acute and convalescent COVID-19 specimens originated in the United States, Italy and Spain.

The V end was cut by 0 bases, the J end by 3 bases, with 11 bases between. Germline CDR1 and CDR2: SGHRS and YFSETQ. The CDR3 spans 15 residues. This clone was counted only a few times. The authors' processing: Quantification of nucleated cells was approximated via reference gene primer amplification. Profiling relied on immunoSEQ multiplex PCR, and the TCRdb table lists in-frame clones only, not all of them. The V and J calls and clone size were taken over from that table, and D and trimming were inferred from the DNA. The sample has 95,000 or so clones, approximately 89% seen once. The origin of this receptor is a human donor in a cohort sampled during active COVID-19. J is TRBJ2-3 and V is TRBV5-1; a possible D gene is TRBD1 (6 bases). Sequencing was performed on peripheral blood. CDR3 residues: CASSLGGLVTDTQYF. CDR3 DNA sequence: TGCGCCAGCAGCTTGGGGGGGCTGGTGACAGATACGCAGTATTTT.